This T cell receptor (beta chain) was sequenced for a study of cytomegalovirus exposure and HLA in healthy donors. Study results and limitations: The HLA-A and HLA-B alleles of most subjects were reportedly predicted accurately from TCR beta sequences. According to an earlier analysis, most TCR beta V segments yielded productive rearrangements about 87% or about 30% of the time. Analysis was performed later, and it showed HLA-associated TCR beta chains to be more clonally expanded than equally common others.

The CDR3 has 14 residues. Trimming took off 4 bases at V and 9 bases at J, with 17 bases between the two ends. In germline, CDR1 is SGHNT, CDR2 YYREEE (reference sequence). 60 Vbeta and 13 Jbeta primers were used in PCR. Sequencing was performed with immunoSEQ multiplex PCR; in TCRdb, only in-frame clones are kept and a portion is missing. Among hundreds of thousands of clones listed, about 75% were seen once. Every donor was a healthy person donating bone marrow. In regard to this clone: Its specificity is unknown.

V gene TRBV5-4 combines with J gene TRBJ2-1; the D gene is possibly TRBD2 (6 bases). The TCR sequence derives from a woman aged 25-40 years in good health and CMV-seronegative. Sequencing was done on a sample of PBMCs. The CDR3 loop reads CASSPDLRRGEQFF. For the CDR3, the DNA is TGTGCCAGCAGCCCCGACTTAAGGCGGGGTGAGCAGTTCTTC.